This record concerns one TCR beta chain sequence. Its antigen target is currently unknown. No qualities accompany the bases; no much larger clone lies one base away. Genomic DNA was extracted from sorted cells for sequencing of the TCRbeta CDR3 region. The immunoSEQ Assay was used to sequence the TCRbeta CDR3 regions. TCRdb's version of the immuneACCESS table is confined to in-frame rearrangements and falls short of the full clone set. An unresolved V gene accounts for under half of the shortfall where checked; the remainder is of unknown origin. The sample data list 40,000 to 50,000 clones, and over 75% of these were observed just once. The top ten clonotypes cover just under 5% of the sample. Patients with a history of autoimmune disease or receiving systemic immunosuppression were excluded from the trial. Peripheral blood for TCR sequencing was collected from all dose cohorts at baseline, on cycle 4 day 1, and on cycle 7 day 1. The samples were drawn from a first-in-human, open-label, multicenter phase I dose-escalation trial of ivuxolimab. The trial enrolled adults with locally advanced or metastatic head and neck squamous cell, hepatocellular, melanoma or renal cell carcinoma. CD4+ and CD8+ T cells were sorted separately from peripheral blood before TCR sequencing.

This sample is drawn from a study of OX40 agonist ivuxolimab in advanced cancers. At the level of the whole study: Ivuxolimab, which targeted the costimulatory receptor OX40 (CD134), was an agonistic, fully human IgG2 monoclonal antibody. Of the approximately 54 patients in dose escalation, about 20 had hepatocellular carcinoma, roughly 15 had melanoma, 9 had renal cell carcinoma and 9 had head and neck cancer. Intravenous ivuxolimab was administered to patients every 2 weeks at six dose levels: 0.01, 0.1, 0.3, 1.5, 3 and 10 mg/kg. Patients were allowed to have had prior anti-PD-1, anti-PD-L1 or anti-CTLA-4 therapy, and approximately 43% of the dose-escalation patients had previously received checkpoint inhibitors. Peripheral TCRbeta sequencing aimed to test whether ivuxolimab altered TCR sequence diversity and caused clonal T-cell expansion. The dose-escalation cohort was roughly 87% male with a mean age of approximately 60 years, ranging from about 20 to 85. The paper describes the monotherapy dose-escalation part (N ≈ 50 patients) of the phase I trial of ivuxolimab. Three dose-escalation patients achieved partial responses, one with hepatocellular carcinoma and two with cutaneous melanoma.

What the research found in general, with its limitations: Partial responders in the 0.1-3.0 mg/kg groups had among the lowest normalized peripheral clonal expansion, especially among CD8+ T cells. The antigen specificity of the peripheral T cells that underwent clonal expansion was not determined. Low levels of normalized T-cell clonal expansion were also seen in some patients who did not respond. At doses from 0.1 to 3.0 mg/kg, clonal expansion was seen in both CD4+ and CD8+ blood T cells between baseline and week 6. After ivuxolimab, more expanded clones were found on average in CD8+ T cells than in CD4+ T cells.

The sequences come from CD4+ or CD8+ T cells sorted from blood, collected in a trial of the OX40 agonist ivuxolimab. This TCR derives from an adult with an advanced solid tumor such as melanoma, head and neck, liver or kidney cancer.

The CDR3 corresponds to CASSGASYGYTF. The DNA sequence follows: TGTGCCAGCTCGGGGGCGAGCTATGGCTACACCTTC. In this chain, TRBV7-9 is recombined with TRBJ1-2; TRBD1 is a possible D gene, resting on 6 matching bases. There are 12 amino acids in the CDR3, from cysteine to phenylalanine inclusive. Only the CDR3 DNA is retained, 36 bases long and in frame from the first base. CDR1 and CDR2, looked up from the germline V gene (reference sequence), are SEHNR and FQNEAQ. Trimming takes 8 bases from V and 4 bases from J, and the germline ends sit 11 bases apart.